Detailed here is one TCR beta chain. This record belongs to a study of blood T cell repertoires in COVID-19. Whole-study context: Sample material is recorded as cDNA or gDNA derived from T cells, B-cell-depleted T cells, or PBMCs.

Clones were read by immunoSEQ multiplex PCR, and TCRdb kept only the in-frame ones, dropping some. This sample has a few hundred thousand clones, with roughly 89% found just once. Germline lookup yields CDR1 SGHDN and CDR2 FVKESK. The CDR3 consists of 14 residues. V lost 4 bases to trimming and J lost 5 bases; unmatched junction nucleotides: 6. This chain uses TRBV14 with TRBJ1-2; 8 nucleotides line up with TRBD1. The specimen sequenced was peripheral blood. The TCR originated in a middle-aged woman with COVID-19, enrolled during active disease. CDR3 loop: CASSRLGTGYGYTF. CDR3 DNA sequence: TGTGCCAGCAGCCGGCTCGGGACAGGTTATGGCTACACCTTC.